Presented here are 14 T cell receptor beta chains from one specimen sequenced in a study of T cell repertoires in cytomegalovirus infection. TCRdb re-analysed the reads in MiXCR, keeping a single row per CDR3 protein. The sample includes about 530,000 distinct CDR3 sequences, 26% of them seen just once. Sequencing was done on a sample of PBMCs. The source is a human donor in good health (CMV status not recorded). Some clones in this sample may be carry-over from other donors' samples.

This sequence joins TRBV4-1 and TRBJ2-4, with a weak D call TRBD1 (5 bases). V was trimmed by 2 bases and J by 0 bases, leaving 17 bases between them. Germline V gene data show CDR1 as MGHRA and CDR2 as YSYEKL. This CDR3 has 18 residues. This chain's CDR3 is CASSQIGEVILAKNIQYF. The CDR3 coding sequence is TGCGCCAGCAGCCAAATAGGGGAAGTTATCCTAGCCAAAAACATTCAGTACTTC.

This clonotype has more than one count but fewer than ten. The DNA for the CDR3 is TGTGCCACCAGCAGAGAGCCTGGGACAGCCCAAGAGACCCAGTACTTC. Translation gives CATSREPGTAQETQYF. The chain has TRBV15 and TRBJ2-5; the match to TRBD1 covers 7 bases. The V segment lost 0 bases and the J segment 1 base; nucleotides outside the gene matches: 5. The CDR3 spans 16 residues. Germline values: CDR1 LNHNV, CDR2 YYDKDF (reference sequence).

This clonotype showed up many times. The V call is TRBV7-2, the J call TRBJ1-2; D is ambiguous. The CDR3 has 15 amino acids. Germline CDR1 reads SGHTA; CDR2 reads FQGNSA. Trimming left V 2 bases short and J 13 bases short, with 23 bases between. The chain's CDR3 is CASSLKVAAVGIATF. In DNA, the CDR3 is TGTGCCAGCAGCTTAAAGGTGGCGGCGGTTGGGATAGCCACCTTC.

In its sample, this clonotype was seen a few times. The chain joins TRBV6-1 to TRBJ1-6; 7 bases agree with TRBD1. J was trimmed by 0 bases and V by 5 bases; bases with no gene match: 13. CDR1 and CDR2 (germline): MNHNS, SASEGT. CDR3 length: 19 residues. The CDR3 is CASSPRGGRRSSYNSPLHF. CDR3 bases: TGTGCCAGCAGTCCCAGGGGGGGACGGCGAAGCTCCTATAATTCACCCCTCCACTTT.

This clonotype was recorded at least ten times. The chain joins TRBV27 to TRBJ2-5; 9 nucleotides match TRBD1. Germline CDR1 and CDR2: MNHEY and SMNVEV (reference sequence). V was pared by 5 bases and J by 5 bases, with 9 bases of the junction left unmatched. This CDR3 region has 15 residues. The CDR3 nucleotides read TGTGCCAGCAGTCCTCCAGGGACAGGGTGGGAGACCCAGTACTTC. This gives the protein CASSPPGTGWETQYF.

This clonotype was recorded a few times. V and J are TRBV7-2 and TRBJ2-3, with 7 bases that match TRBD2. Losses at the gene ends were 4 bases for V and 7 bases for J; bases not matched to a gene: 5. In germline, CDR1 is SGHTA, CDR2 FQGNSA. This CDR3 contains 13 residues. CDR3 DNA: TGTGCCAGCAGCTCTAGGACTAGGAATACGCAGTATTTT. Amino acids: CASSSRTRNTQYF.

The chain recombines TRBV11-2 with TRBJ1-1; D gene uncertain. The germline CDR1 and CDR2 sequences are SGHAT and FQNNGV. Trimming took off 5 bases at V and 0 bases at J, with 19 bases between the two ends. This CDR3 is built from 17 residues. This CDR3 reads CASSASPLHGLNTEAFF. The CDR3 nucleotides are TGTGCCAGCAGCGCCAGCCCTCTCCACGGACTGAACACTGAAGCTTTCTTT. The whole variable domain, remainder taken from reference TRBV11-2 and TRBJ1-1, is EAGVAQSPRYKIIEKRQSVAFWCNPISGHATLYWYQQILGQGPKLLIQFQNNGVVDDSQLPKDRFSAERLKGVDSTLKIQPAKLEDSAVYLCASSASPLHGLNTEAFFGQGTRLTVV.

The V and J genes are TRBV5-6 and TRBJ2-5, with TRBD2 matching over 14 bases. Germline V gives CDR1 SGHDT, CDR2 YYEEEE. V was clipped by 2 bases and J by 5 bases; unmatched bases: 20. This CDR3 region has 21 residues. The CDR3 bases are TGTGCCAGCAGCTTTCCCTACCAGGGACTAGCGGGAGAGTTGTCTGGGGAGACCCAGTACTTC. Its protein product is CASSFPYQGLAGELSGETQYF.

This clonotype came up many times. The rearrangement links TRBV7-8 to TRBJ2-7; TRBD1 matches 8 bases. Germline V gene data show CDR1 as SGHVS and CDR2 as FQNEAQ. V was clipped by 2 bases and J by 3 bases; unmatched bases: 9. The CDR3 covers 16 residues. In DNA, the CDR3 is TGTGCCAGCAGCTTAATGGGGGACAGGAGTAACTACGAGCAGTACGTC. This codes for CASSLMGDRSNYEQYV.

V is TRBV6-1 and J is TRBJ1-1; D possibly corresponds to TRBD1 (5 bases). Germline CDR1 and CDR2: MNHNS and SASEGT. V lost 2 bases and J 1 base, leaving 11 bases between the germline ends. The length of the CDR3 is 15 residues. Written as DNA, the CDR3 is TGTGCCAGCAGTGAAAAGGGGCACCCGAACACTGAAGCTTTCTTT. Translation: CASSEKGHPNTEAFF.

V and J are TRBV7-6 and TRBJ2-1; a possible D gene is TRBD1 (6 bases). Germline CDR1 SGHVS, CDR2 FNYEAQ. Trimming took 3 bases from V and 8 from J, leaving 20 bases between them. The CDR3 contains 16 residues. CDR3 nucleotide sequence: TGTGCCAGCAGCTTGGGGGCAGGGGAAAGGTCCGATGAGCAGTTCTTC. Its protein is CASSLGAGERSDEQFF.

This clonotype appeared a few times. V gene TRBV28 combines with J gene TRBJ2-2; D is unclear. This CDR3 comprises 14 residues. With 8 bases removed from V and 4 bases from J, the gap between germline ends came to 14 bases. Germline CDR1 reads MDHEN; CDR2 reads SYDVKM. The CDR3 is CASSGVPSTGELFF. As DNA, the CDR3 is TGTGCCAGCTCTGGGGTTCCTAGCACCGGGGAGCTGTTTTTT.

This clonotype was seen only a few times. The chain combines TRBV10-3 with TRBJ1-5; D gene ambiguous. The V end lost 4 bases, the J end lost 7 bases, and 11 bases lay between the germline ends. Germline CDR1 reads ENHRY; CDR2 reads SYGVKD. The CDR3 runs 13 residues. CDR3 in amino acids: CAISGEGVQPQHF. The CDR3 DNA sequence: TGTGCCATCAGTGGCGAGGGCGTGCAGCCCCAGCATTTT.

This clonotype was seen a handful of times. The chain is built from TRBV24-1 and TRBJ2-1; 8 bases are shared with TRBD2. CDR3 length: 20 amino acids. V lost 4 bases and J lost 0; bases outside the gene matches: 16. Germline assignment: CDR1 KGHDR and CDR2 SFDVKD. This CDR3 reads CATSDPPGSGTWSSYNEQFF. As DNA, the CDR3 is TGTGCCACCAGTGACCCCCCGGGTAGCGGGACCTGGTCCTCCTACAATGAGCAGTTCTTC.